The source of this T cell receptor (beta chain) is a study of breast tumors, draining lymph nodes, adjacent tissues. Whole-study results and caveats: Tumor and nontumor repertoires were significantly more similar in luminal-like than in basal-like breast cancer. Compared with lymph nodes, tumors were less diverse; compared with nontumor tissue, more.

This clonotype turned up a few times. Antigen unknown. Breast cancer patients provided tissue from their axillary draining lymph nodes. From the multiplex PCR reads, TCRdb called clonotypes with MiXCR, one entry per CDR3 protein. The table lists 75,000 to 100,000 distinct CDR3 sequences, approximately 19% of them singletons. The specimen sequenced was axillary lymph node tissue. The origin of this receptor is a female donor with breast cancer. Some clones in this sample may be carry-over from other donors' samples.

This CDR3 is CASSLSAGRGTDTQYF. CDR3 in DNA: TGTGCCAGCAGTTTATCCGCAGGGAGGGGCACAGATACGCAGTATTTT. The chain carries TRBV27 and TRBJ2-3; 7 positions match TRBD2. The CDR3 has 16 residues. Germline V gives CDR1 MNHEY, CDR2 SMNVEV (reference sequence). Trimming removed 0 bases from V and 1 base from J; junction bases left unmatched: 4.